This entry lists 3 T cell receptor beta chains sequenced from one sample in a study of cytomegalovirus exposure and HLA in healthy donors. PCR primers comprised 60 Vbeta and 13 Jbeta primers. Only in-frame clones appear in the TCRdb table, and some are missing; sequencing was by immunoSEQ multiplex PCR. This table holds 65,000 to 85,000 clones, roughly two thirds found once. The sample taken for sequencing was PBMCs. The receptors originated from a man aged 60 to 75 in good health and CMV-seropositive.

The chain carries TRBV19 and TRBJ1-2, with 7 bases lining up with TRBD1. Germline V lookup: CDR1 LNHDA, CDR2 SQIVND (reference sequence). CDR3 size: 19 residues. After removal of 4 bases from V and 2 bases from J, the junction contained 19 bases not matched to a gene. This CDR3 is CASSTPRGRGSLVNYGYTF. The CDR3 region has the DNA TGTGCCAGTAGTACCCCCCGGGGCAGGGGGTCGTTGGTAAACTATGGCTACACCTTC. The whole variable domain, remainder taken from reference TRBV19 and TRBJ1-2, is DGGITQSPKYLFRKEGQNVTLSCEQNLNHDAMYWYRQDPGQGLRLIYYSQIVNDFQKGDIAEGYSVSREKKESFPLTVTSAQKNPTAFYLCASSTPRGRGSLVNYGYTFGSGTRLTVV.

The rearrangement joins TRBV19 to TRBJ1-4; D might be TRBD1 (5 bases). This CDR3 contains 16 residues. The germline V gene has CDR1 LNHDA and CDR2 SQIVND (reference sequence). Trimming removed 5 bases from V and 5 bases from J, with 18 bases in between. CDR3 in amino acids: CASSVNRAQGNEKLFF. The CDR3 DNA sequence: TGTGCCAGTAGTGTAAACCGGGCCCAGGGAAATGAAAAACTGTTTTTT.

The chain has TRBV10-3 and TRBJ2-7; maybe TRBD1 (6 bases). V was pared by 2 bases and J by 2 bases, with 16 bases between. The CDR3 runs to 16 residues. Germline V gene sequence: CDR1 ENHRY, CDR2 SYGVKD. CDR3 DNA sequence: TGTGCCATCAGTGAGACAGCCAACAGGGCCGCCTACGAGCAGTACTTC. Residues: CAISETANRAAYEQYF.